The entry below gives a single T cell receptor beta chain sequence along with its context. This sample is drawn from a study of cytomegalovirus exposure and HLA in healthy donors. Germline CDR1 is MNHEY and CDR2 is SVGAGI. Trimming cost V 7 bases and J 5 bases; bases outside gene matches: 3. This CDR3 has 12 amino acids. PCR amplification relied on 60 Vbeta primers (plus 13 Jbeta primers). Clones were sequenced by immunoSEQ multiplex PCR, and TCRdb holds only the in-frame ones, with some missing. The table includes 50,000 or so clones, approximately 70% detected once. Sequencing was carried out using PBMCs. The sequence was obtained from a man younger than 35 in good health and CMV-seronegative. The chain links TRBV6-5 to TRBJ1-2; 8 bases match TRBD1. The CDR3 here is CASNGQGYGYTF. The CDR3 DNA sequence: TGTGCCAGCAATGGACAGGGTTATGGCTACACCTTC.